This T cell receptor (beta chain) stems from a study of T cell clusters in autoimmune cytopenias. Study-level findings and limits: Clustering suggested that physiological T cell clusters were missing in primary autoimmune cytopenia patients. No cluster-lack signature appeared between secondary cytopenia and chronic lymphocytic leukemia patients, apparently due to lymphoma masking.

The CDR3 runs to 12 residues. Germline CDR1 is SGHDT and CDR2 is YYEEEE. By frequency, this clonotype registers medium-sized. Its specificity is not known. Multiplex touch-down PCR amplified TRB using TRB-A and TRB-B pools in one tube. TCRdb processed the multiplex PCR reads again and assigns one entry to each CDR3 protein, with no DNA. The sample includes 2,000 to 3,000 distinct CDR3 sequences. TRB amplification used around 260 ng of peripheral blood genomic DNA. The sequencing input was peripheral blood. The TCR sequence derives from a human donor with an autoimmune cytopenia or autoimmune hepatitis (not recorded which). J is TRBJ2-1 and V is TRBV5-6. The CDR3 spells CASSFYDNEQFF.